The 20 T cell receptor beta chains presented below share a single source sample, sequenced in a study of T-cell reconstitution after alpha-beta-depleted transplantation in children. Preparing the TCRbeta library involved the use of unique molecular identifiers. TCRdb re-called the PCR reads through MiXCR, storing one row per CDR3 protein. The top ten clones hold roughly 28% of a sample with about 900,000 distinct CDR3 sequences, around 30% of them seen once. Sequencing used PBMCs, mostly from graft donor cells, obtained 360 days after TCRalphabeta/CD19-depleted stem cell transplant. Receptors originate from a boy less than two years old who had a stem cell transplant for SCID, so the T cells may come from the graft donor.

This clonotype was seen only a few times. The rearrangement uses TRBV2 and TRBJ2-7; tentative D call: TRBD1 (7 bases). The CDR3 extends over 15 amino acids. V was cut by 4 bases and J by 0 bases, with 13 bases left in between. In germline, CDR1 is SNHLY, CDR2 FYNNEI. Here the CDR3 reads CASSVLEGASYEQYF. DNA of the CDR3: TGTGCCAGCAGTGTATTGGAGGGGGCCTCCTACGAGCAGTACTTC.

This clonotype was counted between two and nine times. The rearrangement links TRBV6-2 or TRBV6-3 to TRBJ2-1; D call uncertain. V dropped 2 bases and J dropped 3 bases, with 14 bases sitting between them. Per the germline V gene, CDR1 is MNHEY and CDR2 is SVGEGT. This CDR3 has 16 residues. The CDR3 reads CASSYALTPNYNEQFF. CDR3 in DNA: TGTGCCAGCAGTTACGCTCTGACGCCTAACTACAATGAGCAGTTCTTC.

This clonotype occurred a few times. J is TRBJ2-1 and V is TRBV15, with TRBD2 matching 13 bases. CDR3 size: 17 residues. V lost 1 base, J lost 8 bases, and 8 bases stayed unmatched. Germline lookup yields CDR1 LNHNV and CDR2 YYDKDF (reference sequence). The DNA for the CDR3 is TGTGCCACCAGCAGAGCCCTCACTAGCGGGGGGGATGATGAGCAGTTCTTC. Amino acid sequence: CATSRALTSGGDDEQFF.

The genes are TRBV5-1 and TRBJ1-5; 7 bases are a match to TRBD1. Germline CDR1 is SGHRS and CDR2 is YFSETQ. After removal of 0 bases from V and 0 bases from J, the junction contained 3 bases not matched to a gene. CDR3 length: 16 amino acids. CDR3 protein: CASSLADRASNQPQHF. DNA of the CDR3: TGCGCCAGCAGCTTGGCCGACAGGGCTAGCAATCAGCCCCAGCATTTT.

The chain carries TRBV7-2 and TRBJ1-6; no firm D call. The CDR3 is made up of 16 amino acids. Looked up from germline, CDR1 is SGHTA and CDR2 is FQGNSA. Deletions cut 4 bases from V and 9 bases from J, with 19 bases between. CDR3: CASSSPTRALRSPLHF. Written as DNA, the CDR3 is TGTGCCAGCAGCTCGCCTACGCGGGCATTGCGTTCACCCCTCCACTTT.

Only a few counts were recorded for this clonotype. The chain couples TRBV18 to TRBJ2-7; TRBD1 agrees at 8 bases. V gave up 4 bases and J gave up 7 bases; unmatched junction bases: 9. The CDR3 covers 14 residues. Germline values: CDR1 KGHSH, CDR2 LQKENI. As DNA, the CDR3 is TGTGCCAGCTCACTCCGGACAGGGATGGAAGAGCAGTACTTC. This codes for CASSLRTGMEEQYF.

This clonotype was observed a few times. DNA of the CDR3: TGCGCCAGCAGCTTGGCCGAGGGGAATGAGCAGTTCTTC. Encoded protein: CASSLAEGNEQFF. The V call is TRBV5-1, the J call TRBJ2-1; D tentatively reads TRBD1 or TRBD2 (5 bases each). Trimming removed 0 bases at V and 7 bases at J, with 8 bases between. The germline CDR1 and CDR2 sequences are SGHRS and YFSETQ. CDR3 size: 13 residues. Filled out from reference TRBV5-1 and TRBJ2-1, the complete variable domain reads KAGVTQTPRYLIKTRGQQVTLSCSPISGHRSVSWYQQTPGQGLQFLFEYFSETQRNKGNFPGRFSGRQFSNSRSEMNVSTLELGDSALYLCASSLAEGNEQFFGPGTRLTVL.

The gene calls are TRBV29-1 and TRBJ1-2; the D is unclear. CDR1 and CDR2 (germline): SQVTM, ANQGSEA. The V end was cut by 1 base, the J end by 4 bases, with 4 bases between. The CDR3 runs to 11 residues. The CDR3 DNA follows: TGCAGCGTTGAAGGGGCCTATGGCTACACCTTC. Translation: CSVEGAYGYTF.

Only a few counts were recorded for this clonotype. The CDR3 nucleotides are TGTGCCACCAGCCGCGACAGGGGAGGAAGTGCGGATACGCAGTATTTT. This translates into CATSRDRGGSADTQYF. The chain links TRBV15 to TRBJ2-3, with TRBD1 matching over 8 bases. V lost 5 bases, J lost 6 bases, and 13 bases stayed unmatched. This CDR3 spans 16 amino acids. Germline V CDR1 and CDR2: LNHNV, YYDKDF (reference sequence).

This chain connects TRBV29-1 to TRBJ2-3; possible D gene TRBD1, 5 bases. Trimming took off 2 bases at V and 4 bases at J, with 10 bases between the two ends. The germline V gene has CDR1 SQVTM and CDR2 ANQGSEA. CDR3 length equals 13 residues. The CDR3, as DNA: TGCAGCGTTGAAAGGGGCCCGGCAGATACGCAGTATTTT. Encoded protein: CSVERGPADTQYF.

This clonotype was found many times. The V gene is TRBV28, the J gene TRBJ2-5; possibly TRBD1 for D (6 bases). Trimming removed 6 bases at V and 3 bases at J, with 14 bases between. Germline CDR1 and CDR2: MDHEN and SYDVKM. This CDR3 spans 14 amino acids. The CDR3 DNA reads TGTGCCAGCAGGGCACAGGGTCTAAAAGAGACCCAGTACTTC. Its translation: CASRAQGLKETQYF.

This clonotype occurred a few times. This sequence joins TRBV7-8 and TRBJ1-1; D possibly corresponds to TRBD1 (6 bases). V shed 4 bases and J shed 11 bases, with 17 bases lying between them. Per germline, CDR1 SGHVS and CDR2 FQNEAQ. The CDR3 covers 13 residues. CDR3 loop: CASSSYTGLNAFF. CDR3 bases: TGTGCCAGCAGCTCTTATACAGGGCTTAACGCTTTCTTT.

This clonotype has a handful of counts. The chain couples TRBV6-6 to TRBJ2-2; 8 nucleotides agree with TRBD2. This CDR3 has 12 residues. Germline V gene sequence: CDR1 MNHNY, CDR2 SVGAGI (reference sequence). V shed 6 bases, J shed 8 bases, and the junction held 2 bases outside the gene matches. As DNA, the CDR3 is TGTGCCAGCAGCGGGAGGGGGGGGGAGCTGTTTTTT. Translating it yields CASSGRGGELFF.

The J gene is TRBJ2-2, the V gene TRBV27; the D gene could be TRBD1 or TRBD2 (5 bases each). Deletions cut 10 bases from V and 4 bases from J, with 22 bases between. The germline gives CDR1 MNHEY, CDR2 SMNVEV (reference sequence). CDR3 length: 16 residues. CDR3 nucleotides: TGTGCCACCAACCGAGGGCAGGGAAAGACCACCGGGGAGCTGTTTTTT. It codes for CATNRGQGKTTGELFF.

This clonotype came up once. The chain links TRBV7-6 to TRBJ2-2; D uncertain. CDR1 is SGHVS and CDR2 is FNYEAQ in the germline V gene. V was clipped by 1 base and J by 0 bases, with 12 bases between them. The CDR3 runs 17 residues. The DNA for the CDR3 is TGTGCCAGCAGCTTAGATTCTGTAGTCGCGAACACCGGGGAGCTGTTTTTT. It translates to CASSLDSVVANTGELFF.

Only a few counts were recorded for this clonotype. The chain couples TRBV27 to TRBJ1-1; 9 nucleotides agree with TRBD1. V trimming: 3 bases; J trimming: 4 bases; junction bases outside the gene matches: 9. The CDR3 length is 16 residues. CDR1 and CDR2 (germline): MNHEY, SMNVEV (reference sequence). CDR3 bases: TGTGCCAGCAGTTTTCATTCCTTGACAGGGGGCACTGAAGCTTTCTTT. It encodes CASSFHSLTGGTEAFF.

The chain recombines TRBV28 with TRBJ1-5; 8 bases map to TRBD1. The CDR3 runs to 15 residues. V lost 10 bases, J lost 1 base, and 9 bases stayed unmatched. The V gene's germline CDR1 is MDHEN and CDR2 SYDVKM. The CDR3 coding sequence is TGTGCCACACTAAGCCGGGACAGGAGCAATCAGCCCCAGCATTTT. It yields the protein CATLSRDRSNQPQHF.

This clonotype appeared a few times. V usage is TRBV10-3 and J usage is TRBJ1-1; D ambiguous. There are 11 residues in the CDR3. Germline V gene data show CDR1 as ENHRY and CDR2 as SYGVKD. The V end was cut by 10 bases, the J end by 4 bases, with 10 bases between. CDR3 amino acids: CASGKGTEAFF. CDR3 bases: TGTGCCAGTGGGAAAGGCACTGAAGCTTTCTTT.

V usage is TRBV5-1 and J usage is TRBJ1-2; D not resolved. CDR3 length: 15 amino acids. Trimming pared 4 bases from V and 4 bases from J, leaving 17 bases between. Germline V gives CDR1 SGHRS, CDR2 YFSETQ. Written as DNA, the CDR3 is TGCGCCAGCAGCACCGGACTTGCAAGGATCTATGGCTACACCTTC. Its protein is CASSTGLARIYGYTF.

This clonotype was recorded a few times. The chain carries TRBV28 and TRBJ2-7; D uncertain. In germline, CDR1 is MDHEN, CDR2 SYDVKM. This CDR3 contains 13 residues. Trimming pared 5 bases from V and 4 bases from J, leaving 12 bases between. In DNA form, the CDR3 reads TGTGCCAGCAGTCCCCTGGGGTTATACGAGCAGTACTTC. This translates into CASSPLGLYEQYF.